This TCR beta chain was obtained from a study of cytomegalovirus exposure and HLA in healthy donors. General study findings and limits: It was only CMV serostatus that was available as immune exposure information.

The PCR made use of 60 Vbeta and 13 Jbeta primers. Sequencing was performed with immunoSEQ multiplex PCR; in TCRdb, only in-frame clones are kept and a portion is missing. The sample lists about 130,000 clones, roughly 77% occurring once. This clone occurred once. Its matching antigen is unknown. This receptor was obtained from a man under 40 in good health. The sequenced sample consisted of PBMCs.

The CDR3 spells CSGPTDQGAWGPNQPQHF. The CDR3 nucleotides read TGTTCCGGGCCGACCGATCAGGGGGCGTGGGGTCCCAATCAGCCCCAGCATTTT. The rearrangement links TRBV7-9 to TRBJ1-5; 8 bases map to TRBD1. The germline V gene encodes CDR1 SEHNR and CDR2 FQNEAQ (reference sequence). The CDR3 length is 18 residues.